The entry below describes one T cell receptor (beta chain). The data derive from a study of T cell changes during pregnancy in multiple sclerosis. The trim removed 4 bases at V and 4 bases at J, leaving 8 bases unmatched. CDR3 length: 17 residues. CDR1 SGHTA and CDR2 FQGTGA come from the germline V gene. Produced via immunoSEQ multiplex PCR; TCRdb's table is partial and in-frame only. The sample records just under 80,000 clones, over 80% being singletons. The material sequenced was peripheral blood, taken in the first trimester of pregnancy. The rearrangement joins TRBV7-3 to TRBJ2-1; 12 nucleotides line up with TRBD2. The clonotype was recovered from a female donor with multiple sclerosis, enrolled in a pregnancy study. The CDR3 region is CASSSRGLAGPYNEQFF. As DNA, the CDR3 is TGTGCCAGCAGCTCCCGAGGACTAGCGGGACCATACAATGAGCAGTTCTTC.